Listed below are T cell receptor delta chains from one sample, sequenced in a study of delta chains in infants with herpesvirus infections. TCRdb fed the RT-PCR reads to CATT. The sample comprises 1,300 to 1,500 delta-chain clones, roughly 30% of which are singletons, and 8.5% to 10% rests with the top ten. The source was peripheral blood, collected at time point 1 of longitudinal follow-up. These receptors came from a human donor who was a Ugandan infant, either HIV-exposed or HIV-unexposed (not recorded which). The CDR3 runs from the conserved cysteine through the conserved F or W. The order of the fields is V gene, D gene, clone size, J gene, CDR3 DNA, CDR3 protein. A D gene is named only where the DNA matches it firmly. Clone size, where shown, is once, few, many, or a class for clones that have expanded.

v_gene: TRDV1; d_gene: TRDD3; abundance: -; j_gene: TRDJ1; CDR3nt: TGTGCTCTTGGGGTCCGGGGGATCACCGATAAACTCATCTTT; CDR3aa: CALGVRGITDKLIF
v_gene: TRDV1; d_gene: TRDD3; abundance: large; j_gene: TRDJ1; CDR3nt: TGTGCTCTTGGGTTACTGGGGGACAACACCGATAAACTCATCTTT; CDR3aa: CALGLLGDNTDKLIF
v_gene: TRDV1; d_gene: TRDD2; abundance: -; j_gene: TRDJ1; CDR3nt: TGTGCTCTTGTACAAATCGTTCCTACTGTACTATACTCGTACACCGATAAACTCATCTTT; CDR3aa: CALVQIVPTVLYSYTDKLIF
v_gene: TRDV1; d_gene: TRDD3; abundance: large; j_gene: TRDJ2; CDR3nt: TGTGCTCTTGGGGAACTTTCCTACCCTACTGGGGGATACGTAGGAGCTTTGACAGCACAACTCTTCTTT; CDR3aa: CALGELSYPTGGYVGALTAQLFF
v_gene: TRDV1; d_gene: TRDD3; abundance: -; j_gene: TRDJ1; CDR3nt: TGTGCTCTTGGGGAAACCTCGACTGGGGGAGTATACACCGATAAACTCATCTTT; CDR3aa: CALGETSTGGVYTDKLIF
v_gene: TRDV2; d_gene: TRDD3; abundance: -; j_gene: TRDJ2; CDR3nt: TGTGCCTGTGACACCTTACTGGGGGATACGCGAACAGCACAACTCTTCTTT; CDR3aa: CACDTLLGDTRTAQLFF
v_gene: TRDV2; d_gene: TRDD3; abundance: few; j_gene: TRDJ1; CDR3nt: TGTGCCTGTGACACCGAGAGAGGGGATACGCCAGAACTCATCTTT; CDR3aa: CACDTERGDTPELIF
v_gene: TRDV1; d_gene: TRDD3; abundance: -; j_gene: TRDJ1; CDR3nt: TGTGCTCTTGGGGAAGGAGAGGATTTTTACTGGGGGATAAAAGGCGCCGATAAACTCATCTTT; CDR3aa: CALGEGEDFYWGIKGADKLIF
v_gene: TRDV1; d_gene: TRDD3; abundance: large; j_gene: TRDJ1; CDR3nt: TGTGCTCTTGGGGAATCCCTCCTGTGGGGGGATATTTCAGCCGATAAACTCATCTTT; CDR3aa: CALGESLLWGDISADKLIF
v_gene: TRDV1; d_gene: TRDD3; abundance: -; j_gene: TRDJ1; CDR3nt: TGTGCTCTTGGGGAGGGCCATATCGTACTGGGGGATCCCCCTTACACCGATAAACTCATCTTT; CDR3aa: CALGEGHIVLGDPPYTDKLIF
v_gene: TRDV1; d_gene: TRDD2; abundance: large; j_gene: TRDJ1; CDR3nt: TGTGCTCTTGGGGAAGGGTCCTTCCTACGTCCTAAGGCGGCCGATAAACTCATCTTT; CDR3aa: CALGEGSFLRPKAADKLIF
v_gene: TRDV1; d_gene: TRDD3; abundance: few; j_gene: TRDJ1; CDR3nt: TGTGCTCTTGGGGAACTAGGATACGGTAGGTACACCGATAAACTCATCTTT; CDR3aa: CALGELGYGRYTDKLIF
v_gene: TRDV2; d_gene: -; abundance: -; j_gene: TRDJ1; CDR3nt: TGTGCCTGTGACACCGTAACCCCTCCGCATCGGGACCATTACACCGATAAACTCATCTTT; CDR3aa: CACDTVTPPHRDHYTDKLIF
v_gene: TRAV29/DV5; d_gene: TRDD3; abundance: large; j_gene: TRDJ1; CDR3nt: TGTGCAGCAAGCGGGTACTGGGGGACCCCCACCGATAAACTCATCTTT; CDR3aa: CAASGYWGTPTDKLIF
v_gene: TRDV1; d_gene: TRDD3; abundance: few; j_gene: TRDJ1; CDR3nt: TGTGCTCTTGGGGAACTAGCGGGCTTTCCTAGAGTACTGGGGGATCCCTACACCGATAAACTCATCTTT; CDR3aa: CALGELAGFPRVLGDPYTDKLIF
v_gene: TRDV1; d_gene: -; abundance: -; j_gene: TRDJ1; CDR3nt: TGTGCTCTTGGGGGCATCCTACATTCGAACACCGATAAACTCATCTTT; CDR3aa: CALGGILHSNTDKLIF
v_gene: TRDV1; d_gene: -; abundance: -; j_gene: TRDJ1; CDR3nt: TGTGCTCTTGGGGAACTTTCCGCTTGGATCAAACTCATCTTT; CDR3aa: CALGELSAWIKLIF